The 29 T cell receptor beta chains listed next were all sequenced from one sample in a study of T-cell memory formation after mild COVID-19. TCRdb independently ran MiXCR on the 5' RACE reads; one entry per CDR3 protein. In the table there are roughly 220,000 distinct CDR3 sequences, around 8.8% of which are singletons. The sample comprised PBMCs or a T cell subset sorted from them (not recorded which). These receptors were collected from a man aged 18 to 30 who had mild COVID-19 (a few samples of this study predate the infection). Cell type and time point are not known.

This clonotype was observed a handful of times. The rearrangement joins TRBV7-2 to TRBJ2-2, with 8 positions matching TRBD1. The J segment lost 8 bases and the V segment lost 2 bases, leaving 4 bases of the junction unmatched. Germline-derived CDR1 and CDR2 are SGHTA and FQGNSA. There are 14 residues in the CDR3. CDR3 loop: CASSLQGALGELFF. The CDR3 nucleotides read TGTGCCAGCAGCTTACAGGGGGCGCTTGGGGAGCTGTTTTTT.

V is TRBV4-3 and J is TRBJ1-1; unclear D gene. V was pared by 1 base and J by 3 bases, with 9 bases between. Germline-derived CDR1 and CDR2 are LGHNA and YSLEER. There are 14 residues in the CDR3. CDR3 bases: TGCGCCAGCAGCCAAGCCCACGGCTACACTGAAGCTTTCTTT. It is translated as CASSQAHGYTEAFF.

V is TRBV4-1 and J is TRBJ1-1, with TRBD1 identical over 7 bases. The CDR3 runs 16 residues. V lost 0 bases to trimming and J lost 5 bases; unmatched junction nucleotides: 9. In germline, CDR1 is MGHRA, CDR2 YSYEKL. The CDR3 spells CASSQDEGAHLTEAFF. CDR3 in DNA: TGCGCCAGCAGCCAAGATGAGGGGGCGCATTTGACTGAAGCTTTCTTT.

This clonotype was seen many times. The chain uses TRBV7-9 and TRBJ1-2, with 7 bases aligning to TRBD1. This CDR3 region has 17 residues. With 4 bases clipped from V and 1 base from J, the junction kept 12 bases outside the gene matches. Germline lookup yields CDR1 SEHNR and CDR2 FQNEAQ (reference sequence). The CDR3 DNA is TGTGCCAGCAGCTCTACCCGCCCGACAGGGTTTAACTATGGCTACACCTTC. This translates into CASSSTRPTGFNYGYTF.

This clonotype was counted between two and nine times. This chain connects TRBV12-3 or TRBV12-4 to TRBJ1-4; tentatively, D is TRBD1 (5 bases). This CDR3 is 15 amino acids long. V lost 2 bases and J lost 5, with 12 bases in between. The CDR3 coding sequence is TGTGCCAGCAGTTTAATTGGCAGGGTGAATGAAAAACTGTTTTTT. Encoded protein: CASSLIGRVNEKLFF.

This clonotype was counted a few times. This chain links TRBV11-2 with TRBJ2-7; TRBD1 matches at 7 bases. CDR1 is SGHAT and CDR2 is FQNNGV in the germline V gene. There are 15 residues in the CDR3. With 5 bases clipped from V and 4 bases from J, the junction kept 11 bases outside the gene matches. CDR3 in amino acids: CASSLPGQLPYEQYF. The CDR3 DNA sequence: TGTGCCAGCAGCCTACCGGGACAGTTACCTTACGAGCAGTACTTC.

In this sample, this clonotype turned up a few times. The V and J genes are TRBV4-2 and TRBJ1-5; tentative D call: TRBD1 (6 bases). Per germline, CDR1 LGHNA and CDR2 YNFKEQ. The V end was cut by 4 bases, the J end by 6 bases, with 19 bases between. The CDR3 covers 16 residues. The CDR3 DNA reads TGTGCCAGCAGCCCCCGGGGGGCAGGGGACGTTCAGCCCCAGCATTTT. Translating it yields CASSPRGAGDVQPQHF.

In this sample, this clonotype turned up a few times. The rearrangement links TRBV12-5 to TRBJ2-3, with 8 bases identical to TRBD2. J gave up 4 bases and V 6 bases, and 15 bases lay outside the gene matches. Germline CDR1 and CDR2: LGHNT and FRNRAP. The length of the CDR3 is 17 residues. CDR3 amino acids: CASGRGLEAPWADTQYF. CDR3 nucleotides: TGTGCTAGTGGCCGGGGACTAGAAGCCCCATGGGCAGATACGCAGTATTTT.

The chain couples TRBV28 to TRBJ2-4; D is possibly TRBD2 (6 bases). This CDR3 spans 13 amino acids. Germline lookup yields CDR1 MDHEN and CDR2 SYDVKM. Between the trimmed V and J ends, which lost 7 bases and 6 bases, there was a span of 13 bases. The CDR3 bases are TGTGCCAGCAAAAAATGGAGGGCAAACATTCAGTACTTC. Its translation is CASKKWRANIQYF. Based on the CDR3 plus reference TRBV28 and TRBJ2-4, the full variable domain is DVKVTQSSRYLVKRTGEKVFLECVQDMDHENMFWYRQDPGLGLRLIYFSYDVKMKEKGDIPEGYSVSREKKERFSLILESASTNQTSMYLCASKKWRANIQYFGAGTRLSVL.

Many counts were recorded for this clonotype. The chain joins TRBV7-3 to TRBJ2-3; 8 bases line up with TRBD2. Germline V CDR1 and CDR2: SGHTA, FQGTGA. The length of the CDR3 is 15 residues. Trimming cost V 2 bases and J 8 bases; bases outside gene matches: 9. The DNA of the CDR3 is TGTGCCAGCAGCTTACGGGGGGGCGCCGCTGGTACGCAGTATTTT. Its protein product is CASSLRGGAAGTQYF.

The sample holds one count of this clonotype. The rearrangement uses TRBV6-4 and TRBJ2-7; 11 nucleotides line up with TRBD2. The J segment lost 2 bases and the V segment lost 6 bases, leaving 9 bases of the junction unmatched. The CDR3 has 16 residues. In germline, CDR1 is MRHNA, CDR2 SNTAGT. The CDR3 coding sequence is TGTGCCAGCAGCCCACTAGCGGGGGCTAAGACCTACGAGCAGTACTTC. This sequence encodes CASSPLAGAKTYEQYF.

This clonotype was detected ten times or more. In nucleotides, the CDR3 is TGCGCCAGCAGCCAAGCGGTTCCTTCAGCCACAGATACGCAGTATTTT. Amino acids: CASSQAVPSATDTQYF. The V gene is TRBV4-3, the J gene TRBJ2-3, with D unresolved. The ends were cut back, 1 base at V and 2 bases at J, with 13 bases in the middle. CDR1 and CDR2 (germline): LGHNA, YSLEER. The CDR3 length is 16 residues.

Here the CDR3 DNA reads TGTGCCAGCAGCTTAAAGCTGGACAGGGCAGGAGATACGCAGTATTTT. This encodes CASSLKLDRAGDTQYF. This chain links TRBV11-1 with TRBJ2-3; 8 nucleotides agree with TRBD1. Germline loops: CDR1 SGHAT, CDR2 FQDESV (reference sequence). The CDR3 covers 16 residues. The ends lost 2 bases at V and 5 bases at J; junction bases unmatched: 9.

The chain uses TRBV12-3 or TRBV12-4 and TRBJ1-3; perhaps TRBD1 as D (6 bases). The CDR3 consists of 14 residues. V was clipped by 6 bases and J by 5 bases, with 14 bases between them. The CDR3, as DNA: TGTGCCAGCAGGACAACAGGGCGCAGAAACACCATATATTTT. Amino acid sequence: CASRTTGRRNTIYF.

This clonotype was found a few times. V usage is TRBV14 and J usage is TRBJ2-7; D not resolved. Germline lookup yields CDR1 SGHDN and CDR2 FVKESK. Trimming left V 4 bases short and J 1 base short, with 8 bases between. The CDR3 is made up of 13 amino acids. CDR3 in DNA: TGTGCCAGCAGCCCCTCCGCGTCCTACGAGCAGTACTTC. Protein product: CASSPSASYEQYF.

This clonotype occurred a few times. The V and J genes are TRBV6-6 and TRBJ2-5; unclear D gene. CDR1 and CDR2 from the germline V gene are MNHNY and SVGAGI (reference sequence). The CDR3 is 15 residues long. V dropped 0 bases and J dropped 0 bases, with 8 bases sitting between them. For the CDR3, the DNA is TGTGCCAGCAGTTACTCACCCCCGTACCAAGAGACCCAGTACTTC. Encoded protein: CASSYSPPYQETQYF.

The chain joins TRBV20-1 to TRBJ2-1; 8 nucleotides match TRBD2. Germline values: CDR1 DFQATT, CDR2 SNEGSKA (reference sequence). CDR3 length: 16 residues. The junction had 14 bases not matched to a gene; V was cut back by 4 bases and J by 6 bases. The CDR3 loop is CSAIGLAGRTGNEQFF. The CDR3, as DNA: TGCAGTGCTATAGGATTAGCGGGGAGAACGGGCAATGAGCAGTTCTTC.

This clonotype was counted only a few times. This chain connects TRBV7-2 to TRBJ2-5; D uncertain. Between the trimmed V and J ends, which lost 5 bases and 5 bases, there was a span of 12 bases. From germline, CDR1 is SGHTA and CDR2 FQGNSA. CDR3 size: 13 residues. The chain's CDR3 is CASSTGLRETQYF. In nucleotides, the CDR3 is TGTGCCAGCAGCACCGGGCTGCGGGAGACCCAGTACTTC.

This clonotype was detected only a few times. The chain combines TRBV28 with TRBJ2-3; 12 nucleotides align to TRBD2. Germline CDR1 MDHEN, CDR2 SYDVKM. This CDR3 comprises 16 residues. With V trimmed by 3 bases and J by 3 bases, 4 bases remained unmatched. The CDR3 DNA reads as TGTGCCAGCAGTTTTCCCGGGACTAGCGGGACAGATACGCAGTATTTT. Amino acids: CASSFPGTSGTDTQYF.

This clonotype was detected many times. The V call is TRBV6-5, the J call TRBJ2-7; D call uncertain. The CDR3 has 15 amino acids. Germline CDR1 MNHEY, CDR2 SVGAGI. Deletions cut 0 bases from V and 5 bases from J, with 14 bases between. CDR3 residues: CASSYSSARAHEQYF. DNA of the CDR3: TGTGCCAGCAGTTACTCCTCCGCACGGGCCCACGAGCAGTACTTC.

This clonotype was seen more than once but under ten times. The chain couples TRBV5-1 to TRBJ1-6, with 9 bases matching TRBD1. This CDR3 region has 15 residues. V dropped 4 bases and J dropped 9; count of bases not matched to a gene: 8. The V gene's germline CDR1 is SGHRS and CDR2 YFSETQ. CDR3 region: CASSPRTGESSPLHF. For the CDR3, the DNA is TGCGCCAGCAGCCCGCGGACAGGGGAAAGTTCACCCCTCCACTTT.

Only a few counts were recorded for this clonotype. The V gene is TRBV24-1, the J gene TRBJ1-1, with a tentative D call TRBD1 (5 bases). The CDR3 is 11 amino acids. Looked up from germline, CDR1 is KGHDR and CDR2 is SFDVKD. The V end was cut by 4 bases, the J end by 6 bases, with 5 bases between. CDR3 region: CATSEGAEAFF. CDR3 nucleotides: TGTGCCACCAGTGAAGGGGCTGAAGCTTTCTTT.

The chain joins TRBV20-1 to TRBJ1-2; TRBD1 might be the D (6 bases). V lost 0 bases and J 4 bases, leaving 15 bases between the germline ends. This CDR3 has 15 residues. Germline V gene lookup returns CDR1 DFQATT and CDR2 SNEGSKA (reference sequence). The DNA of the CDR3 is TGCAGTGCTAGAGACGTAGCAGGGGCGGGCTATGGCTACACCTTC. Protein sequence: CSARDVAGAGYGYTF.

There are a few counts of this clonotype. This rearrangement joins TRBV20-1 to TRBJ2-3; D is ambiguous. With 0 bases removed from V and 6 bases from J, the gap between germline ends came to 10 bases. The CDR3 is 13 amino acids. Germline-derived CDR1 and CDR2 are DFQATT and SNEGSKA (reference sequence). CDR3 sequence (DNA): TGCAGTGCTAGAGATATGAAGGGCGATACGCAGTATTTT. This gives the protein CSARDMKGDTQYF.

This clonotype occurred many times. The rearrangement joins TRBV6-5 to TRBJ2-1; TRBD2 matches 11 bases. Trimming at V came to 6 bases and at J to 8 bases, leaving 12 bases not matched to a gene. From germline, CDR1 is MNHEY and CDR2 SVGAGI. There are 16 residues in the CDR3. CDR3 sequence reads: CASSRAGTSGVDEQFF. CDR3 bases: TGTGCCAGCAGCCGAGCGGGGACTAGCGGCGTCGATGAGCAGTTCTTC.

The chain joins TRBV29-1 to TRBJ2-2; D remains ambiguous. CDR3 length: 11 amino acids. Germline V CDR1 and CDR2: SQVTM, ANQGSEA. With 5 bases removed from V and 5 bases from J, the gap between germline ends came to 6 bases. The CDR3 protein is CSVKRTGELFF. DNA of the CDR3: TGCAGCGTTAAACGGACCGGGGAGCTGTTTTTT.

The chain recombines TRBV13 with TRBJ2-5; no clear D. V lost 5 bases, J lost 5 bases, and 9 bases lay in between. Germline CDR1 and CDR2: PRHDT and FYEKMQ (reference sequence). The CDR3 consists of 12 residues. The DNA of the CDR3 is TGTGCCAGCAGCCGGACGGCGGAGACCCAGTACTTC. This translates into CASSRTAETQYF.

This clonotype was detected a few times. The chain carries TRBV3-1 and TRBJ2-7; D is tentatively TRBD1 or TRBD2 (6 bases each). CDR3 length equals 15 residues. Germline V lookup: CDR1 LGHDT, CDR2 YNNKEL (reference sequence). The germline V and J ends were trimmed by 5 bases and 4 bases, with 18 bases remaining between them. This chain's CDR3 is CASSSNPGGMYEQYF. CDR3 nucleotide sequence: TGTGCCAGCAGCTCTAACCCCGGGGGCATGTACGAGCAGTACTTC.

This clonotype was detected many times. CDR3 residues: CASSFGTSGASEQFF. CDR3 coding DNA: TGCGCCAGCAGCTTTGGGACTAGCGGGGCTTCGGAGCAGTTCTTC. This sequence joins TRBV5-1 and TRBJ2-1, with TRBD2 matching over 13 bases. V shed 2 bases and J 10 bases; nucleotides not matched to a gene: 6. Germline values: CDR1 SGHRS, CDR2 YFSETQ. CDR3 length: 15 amino acids.